These T cell receptor beta chains were read from a single sample in a study of T-cell reconstitution after alpha-beta-depleted transplantation in children. TCRdb analysed the PCR reads with MiXCR anew, one entry per CDR3 protein. The sample records some 550,000 distinct CDR3 sequences, roughly 23% being singletons. The specimen was PBMCs, mostly from graft donor cells, collected 360 days after TCRalphabeta/CD19-depleted stem cell transplant. These receptors came from a boy younger than two who had a stem cell transplant for acute myeloid leukemia, so the T cells may come from the graft donor. Each CDR3 is given with its conserved first and last residue. The D gene is left open where the match is weak.

J: TRBJ2-2; V: TRBV21-1; D: NA; CDR3: CASSGLEGPRGGELFF
J: TRBJ2-1; V: TRBV13; D: NA; CDR3: CASSLGSNGAVEQFF
J: TRBJ1-1; V: TRBV7-2; D: NA; CDR3: CASQSGSPEAFF
J: TRBJ1-4; V: TRBV6-2/TRBV6-3; D: NA; CDR3: CASKDEKLFF
J: TRBJ2-7; V: TRBV5-1; D: NA; CDR3: CASSLNRAYEQYF
J: TRBJ2-5; V: TRBV20-1; D: NA; CDR3: CSARTGETQYF
J: TRBJ2-7; V: TRBV5-1; D: NA; CDR3: CASSLAEAISSYEQYF
J: TRBJ1-1; V: TRBV29-1; D: TRBD1; CDR3: CSGRTGHTEAFF
J: TRBJ2-1; V: TRBV5-1; D: NA; CDR3: CASSLGRFRDHLYEQFF
J: TRBJ2-7; V: TRBV20-1; D: NA; CDR3: CSAQGPREQYF
J: TRBJ2-1; V: TRBV20-1; D: TRBD2; CDR3: CSASASGGAGEQFF
J: TRBJ1-2; V: TRBV6-5; D: NA; CDR3: CASSYGGVGYTF
J: TRBJ1-5; V: TRBV20-1; D: TRBD1; CDR3: CSATLGGRGHGQPQHF
J: TRBJ2-5; V: TRBV12-3/TRBV12-4; D: TRBD1; CDR3: CASSSGTGPQETQYF
J: TRBJ1-3; V: TRBV2; D: NA; CDR3: CASRGSPLPGNTIYF
J: TRBJ1-2; V: TRBV12-3/TRBV12-4; D: NA; CDR3: CASTGGVYTGLPYGYTF
J: TRBJ1-5; V: TRBV7-2; D: NA; CDR3: CASSQRINQPQHF
J: TRBJ2-7; V: TRBV2; D: TRBD1; CDR3: CASSDRAFGEQYF
J: TRBJ2-3; V: TRBV11-2; D: TRBD1; CDR3: CASTRTPFGTGGNDTQYF
J: TRBJ2-2; V: TRBV5-1; D: TRBD1; CDR3: CASSSGQLRNTGELFF
J: TRBJ2-1; V: TRBV6-4; D: NA; CDR3: CASSSRPGHSYNEQFF
J: TRBJ2-2; V: TRBV7-9; D: NA; CDR3: CASSFTGHPNTGELFF
J: TRBJ1-1; V: TRBV12-3/TRBV12-4; D: TRBD1; CDR3: CASSSTGGEWMNTEAFF
J: TRBJ2-1; V: TRBV24-1; D: TRBD2; CDR3: CATSGASGAYNEQFF
J: TRBJ2-1; V: TRBV7-2; D: NA; CDR3: CASSFKGSRSYNEQFF
J: TRBJ2-5; V: TRBV12-3/TRBV12-4; D: NA; CDR3: CASRGALRETQYF
J: TRBJ1-1; V: TRBV9; D: TRBD1; CDR3: CASSEATGSTEAFF
J: TRBJ2-5; V: TRBV18; D: NA; CDR3: CASSPPTLQETQYF
J: TRBJ2-5; V: TRBV6-1; D: TRBD1; CDR3: CASRRTGGETQYF
J: TRBJ2-7; V: TRBV4-3; D: NA; CDR3: CASSSEPGVYEQYF
J: TRBJ2-3; V: TRBV12-3/TRBV12-4; D: NA; CDR3: CASSPSAVSDTQYF
J: TRBJ1-1; V: TRBV5-1; D: TRBD1; CDR3: CASSSEGQVEAFF
J: TRBJ1-1; V: TRBV5-1; D: TRBD1; CDR3: CASSPTGMNTEAFF
J: TRBJ2-3; V: TRBV28; D: NA; CDR3: CASTFGGPPTDTQYF
J: TRBJ2-5; V: TRBV20-1; D: NA; CDR3: CSADPQASYQETQYF
J: TRBJ2-2; V: TRBV5-1; D: NA; CDR3: CASSLDPTGELFF
J: TRBJ2-5; V: TRBV28; D: NA; CDR3: CASEGERVEETQYF
J: TRBJ2-3; V: TRBV29-1; D: NA; CDR3: CSGGQFFSTDTQYF
J: TRBJ2-1; V: TRBV12-3/TRBV12-4; D: TRBD1; CDR3: CASNPRGREHEQFF
J: TRBJ2-7; V: TRBV20-1; D: NA; CDR3: CSAGNRALLSHEQYF